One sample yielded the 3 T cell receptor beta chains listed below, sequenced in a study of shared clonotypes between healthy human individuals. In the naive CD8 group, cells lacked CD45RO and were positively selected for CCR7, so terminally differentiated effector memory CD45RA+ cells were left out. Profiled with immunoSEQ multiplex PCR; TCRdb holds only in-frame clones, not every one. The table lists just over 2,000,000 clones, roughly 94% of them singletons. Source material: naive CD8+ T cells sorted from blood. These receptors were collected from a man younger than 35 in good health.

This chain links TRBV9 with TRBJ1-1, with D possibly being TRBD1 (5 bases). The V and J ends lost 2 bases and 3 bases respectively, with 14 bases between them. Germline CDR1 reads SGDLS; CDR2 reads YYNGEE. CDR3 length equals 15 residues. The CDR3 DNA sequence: TGTGCCAGCAGCGTCCTAGGGGATGGAGACACTGAAGCTTTCTTT. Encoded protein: CASSVLGDGDTEAFF. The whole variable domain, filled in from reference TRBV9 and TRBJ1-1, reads DSGVTQTPKHLITATGQRVTLRCSPRSGDLSVYWYQQSLDQGLQFLIQYYNGEERAKGNILERFSAQQFPDLHSELNLSSLELGDSALYFCASSVLGDGDTEAFFGQGTRLTVV.

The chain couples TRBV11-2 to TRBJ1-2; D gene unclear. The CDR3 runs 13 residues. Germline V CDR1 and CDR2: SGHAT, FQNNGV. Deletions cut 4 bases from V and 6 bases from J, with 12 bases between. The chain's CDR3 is CASSSQPMNGYTF. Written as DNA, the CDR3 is TGTGCCAGCAGCTCCCAGCCAATGAATGGCTACACCTTC.

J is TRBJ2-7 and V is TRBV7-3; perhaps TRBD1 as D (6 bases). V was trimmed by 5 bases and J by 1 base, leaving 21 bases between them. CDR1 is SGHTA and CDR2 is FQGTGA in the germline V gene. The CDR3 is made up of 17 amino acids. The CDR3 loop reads CASSSLTLQGQSYEQYF. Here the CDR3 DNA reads TGTGCCAGCAGCAGCTTAACATTGCAGGGGCAATCCTACGAGCAGTACTTC.